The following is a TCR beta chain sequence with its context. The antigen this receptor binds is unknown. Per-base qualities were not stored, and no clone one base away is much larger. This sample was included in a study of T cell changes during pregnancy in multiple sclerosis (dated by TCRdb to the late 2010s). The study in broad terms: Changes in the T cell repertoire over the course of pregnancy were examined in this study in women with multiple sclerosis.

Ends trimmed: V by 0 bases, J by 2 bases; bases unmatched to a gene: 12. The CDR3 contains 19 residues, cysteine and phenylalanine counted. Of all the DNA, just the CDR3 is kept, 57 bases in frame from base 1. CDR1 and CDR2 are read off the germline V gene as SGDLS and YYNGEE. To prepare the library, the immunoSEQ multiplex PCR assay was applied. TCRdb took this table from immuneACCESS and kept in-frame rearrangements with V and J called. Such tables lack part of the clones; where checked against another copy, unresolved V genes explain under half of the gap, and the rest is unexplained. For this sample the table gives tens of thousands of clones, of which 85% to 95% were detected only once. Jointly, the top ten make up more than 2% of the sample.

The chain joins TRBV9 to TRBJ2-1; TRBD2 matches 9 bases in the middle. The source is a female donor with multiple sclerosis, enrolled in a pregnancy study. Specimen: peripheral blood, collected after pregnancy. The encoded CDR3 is CASSVGYIMERGAYNEQFF. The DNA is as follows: TGTGCCAGCAGCGTAGGTTATATAATGGAGCGGGGGGCCTACAATGAGCAGTTCTTC.